These 10 T cell receptor beta chains were all obtained from the same sample, sequenced in a study of shared clonotypes between healthy human individuals. Assay used: immunoSEQ multiplex PCR; TCRdb lists only in-frame clones, some missing. The sample contains 520,000 or so clones, 79% of which appear only once. The source material was PBMCs. The receptors were gathered from a middle-aged woman in good health. Some clones in this sample may be carry-over from other donors' samples.

This chain links TRBV19 with TRBJ2-7; D may correspond to TRBD1 or TRBD2 (5 bases each). Trimming left V 1 base short and J 7 bases short, with 17 bases between. Per the germline V gene, CDR1 is LNHDA and CDR2 is SQIVND (reference sequence). The CDR3 spans 15 residues. CDR3 coding DNA: TGTGCCAGTAGTATAGTCTCCAGGGTAGAGGGAGAGCAGTACTTC. It specifies CASSIVSRVEGEQYF.

V is TRBV28 and J is TRBJ2-7; no clear D gene. CDR1 and CDR2 from the germline V gene are MDHEN and SYDVKM. V shed 4 bases and J shed 2 bases, with 6 bases lying between them. The length of the CDR3 is 12 residues. This chain's CDR3 is CASSSNTYEQYF. CDR3 bases: TGTGCCAGCAGTTCAAATACCTACGAGCAGTACTTC.

The chain is built from TRBV6-6 and TRBJ2-2; D possibly corresponds to TRBD2 (6 bases). Per germline, CDR1 MNHNY and CDR2 SVGAGI (reference sequence). V lost 2 bases and J lost 2, with 12 bases in between. The CDR3 is 16 amino acids. Here the CDR3 DNA reads TGTGCCAGCAGTTACGGACTATACGATAACACCGGGGAGCTGTTTTTT. Translating gives CASSYGLYDNTGELFF.

The rearrangement uses TRBV6-5 and TRBJ2-7, with a weak D call TRBD2 (6 bases). The CDR3 has 14 residues. CDR1 is MNHEY and CDR2 is SVGAGI in the germline V gene. Trimming removed 0 bases from V and 3 bases from J, with 9 bases in between. The CDR3 DNA reads TGTGCCAGCAGTTACTCCTCGGGGGACTACGAGCAGTACTTC. Protein sequence: CASSYSSGDYEQYF.

V and J are TRBV19 and TRBJ1-5; 9 nucleotides line up with TRBD1. CDR1 LNHDA and CDR2 SQIVND come from the germline V gene (reference sequence). Trimming removed 5 bases from V and 4 bases from J; junction bases left unmatched: 9. CDR3 length: 16 residues. The CDR3: CASSPLIGQGNQPQHF. The CDR3 DNA follows: TGTGCCAGTAGTCCACTAATAGGACAGGGGAATCAGCCCCAGCATTTT.

This clone was seen a handful of times. The chain carries TRBV21-1 and TRBJ1-1. TRBV21-1 is given as a pseudogene. This CDR3 has 15 amino acids. Here the CDR3 reads CASSKARDGNTEAFF. CDR3 DNA: TGTGCCAGCAGCAAAGCCCGGGACGGAAACACTGAAGCTTTCTTT.

The chain employs TRBV9 and TRBJ1-1; D remains unclear. V lost 0 bases to trimming and J lost 1 base, with 4 bases between them. Germline V gene lookup returns CDR1 SGDLS and CDR2 YYNGEE. This CDR3 has 13 residues. The CDR3 nucleotides are TGTGCCAGCAGCGTAGGGACGAACACTGAAGCTTTCTTT. This codes for CASSVGTNTEAFF. Supplemented by reference TRBV9 and TRBJ1-1, the full variable domain reads DSGVTQTPKHLITATGQRVTLRCSPRSGDLSVYWYQQSLDQGLQFLIQYYNGEERAKGNILERFSAQQFPDLHSELNLSSLELGDSALYFCASSVGTNTEAFFGQGTRLTVV.

This clone was seen once. The chain couples TRBV19 to TRBJ2-2; either TRBD1 or TRBD2 may supply D (5 bases each). The CDR3 covers 15 residues. Germline V lookup: CDR1 LNHDA, CDR2 SQIVND (reference sequence). Trimming stripped 9 bases from V and 3 bases from J, with 17 bases between. The CDR3 coding sequence is TGTGCCAGCGCTTTTCCGGGACGAGACACCGGGGAGCTGTTTTTT. It codes for CASAFPGRDTGELFF.

A word on this clone: A far larger clone is one nucleotide away, so this likely arose from a read error. Other DNA variants within this sample encode the same CDR3. This chain uses TRBV4-3 with TRBJ2-3; D is undetermined. The CDR3 has 13 amino acids. The V end lost 9 bases, the J end lost 6 bases, and 16 bases lay between the germline ends. The germline V gene encodes CDR1 LGHNA and CDR2 YSLEER. The CDR3 sequence is CASKETLGDTQYF. CDR3 nucleotides: TGCGCCAGTAAGGAGACTCTAGGGGATACGCAGTATTTT.

The chain joins TRBV30 to TRBJ2-7; D possibly corresponds to TRBD2 (5 bases). The CDR3 is 11 residues long. CDR1 is GTSNPN and CDR2 is SVGIG in the germline V gene (reference sequence). The CDR3 region is CGLAGPYEQYF. CDR3 coding DNA: TGTGGTCTTGCGGGTCCCTACGAGCAGTACTTC.